Listed below are T cell receptor beta chains from one sample, sequenced in a study of shared T cell receptors in the human thymus. The data were produced by immunoSEQ multiplex PCR, yet TCRdb's version contains in-frame clones alone and is incomplete. The sample lists 700,000 or so clones, roughly 85% occurring once. These records were also assigned to another study, of human thymus T cells.

Material: thymocytes. Every receptor here comes from a girl in the first two years of life with a congenital heart defect. Each CDR3 is given with its conserved first and last residue.

>TRBJ2-2|TRBV7-3
CASSPTSGGSNTGELFF
>TRBJ1-3|TRBV30
CAWTQTGPGGNTIYF
>TRBJ1-1|TRBV6-1
CASILSNTEAFF
>TRBJ1-1|TRBV14
CASSHGKNTEAFF
>TRBJ2-7|TRBV4-1
CASSQVTDSPTSFNEQYF
>TRBJ1-3|TRBV28
CAATSFSSGNTIYF
>TRBJ1-2|TRBV5-4
CASRPCRGEGYTF
>TRBJ1-2|TRBV6-1
CASSEGAGMDNYGYTF
>TRBJ2-1|TRBV10-3
CAISGGTSGGASYNEQFF
>TRBJ2-5|TRBV30
CAWTLEPQETQYF
>TRBJ1-2|TRBV30
CAWSVNPGALYGYTF
>TRBJ2-3|TRBV2
CASRTPGGDTQYF
>TRBJ2-7|TRBV5-6
CASSLGSEGDPDSEQYF
>TRBJ2-5|TRBV7-2
CASSFVPPAGEQETQYF
>TRBJ2-7|TRBV27
CASSLRRSTPDEQYF
>TRBJ1-5|TRBV4-1
CASSQERTIHNQPQHF
>TRBJ1-3|TRBV7-9
CASSLVLPGSSGNTIYF
>TRBJ2-5|TRBV7-2
CASSLFLSLETQYF
>TRBJ2-4|TRBV7-8
CASSLVIQADRQTQRAKNIQYF
>TRBJ2-3|TRBV13
CASTNQGSWTDTQYF
>TRBJ2-1|TRBV6-5
CASSYGGSGQFF
>TRBJ2-5|TRBV7-9
CASSLSRGGQETQYF
>TRBJ1-4|TRBV9
CASSVGGLDVDEKLFF
>TRBJ1-4|TRBV9
CASSVGTGGYEKLFF
>TRBJ1-6|TRBV6-4
CASSPGQSDSPLHF
>TRBJ2-1|TRBV15
CATSRELLAGRAYNEQFF
>TRBJ2-5|TRBV7-9
CASRPSGEQETQYF
>TRBJ1-5|TRBV19
CASSRRARSDSNQPQHF
>TRBJ1-1|TRBV13
CASSLLYGQGYTEAFF
>TRBJ1-1|TRBV5-5
CASSLGIRGQGNTEAFF
>TRBJ2-5|TRBV4-3
CASSPTLRGGETQYF